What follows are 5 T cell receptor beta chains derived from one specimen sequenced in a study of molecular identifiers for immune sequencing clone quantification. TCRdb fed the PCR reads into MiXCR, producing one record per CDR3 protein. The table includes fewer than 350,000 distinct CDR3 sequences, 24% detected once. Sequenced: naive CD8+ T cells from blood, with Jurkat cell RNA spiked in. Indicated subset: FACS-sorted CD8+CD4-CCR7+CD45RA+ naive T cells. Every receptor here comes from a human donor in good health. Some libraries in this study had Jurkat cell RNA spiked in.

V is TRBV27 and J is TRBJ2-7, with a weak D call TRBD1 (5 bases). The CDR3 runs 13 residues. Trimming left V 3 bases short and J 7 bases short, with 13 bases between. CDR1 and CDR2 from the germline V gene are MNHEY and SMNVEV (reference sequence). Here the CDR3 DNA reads TGTGCCAGCAGTTTGGGAAGGGGCGTAGAGCAGTACTTC. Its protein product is CASSLGRGVEQYF.

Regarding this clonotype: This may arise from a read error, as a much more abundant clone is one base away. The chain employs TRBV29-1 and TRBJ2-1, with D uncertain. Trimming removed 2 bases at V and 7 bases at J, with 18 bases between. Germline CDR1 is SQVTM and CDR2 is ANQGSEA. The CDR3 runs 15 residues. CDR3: CSVEFSEYTTNEQFF. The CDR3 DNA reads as TGCAGCGTTGAATTCTCGGAATATACTACAAATGAGCAGTTCTTC.

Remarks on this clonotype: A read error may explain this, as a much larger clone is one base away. Written as DNA, the CDR3 is TGTGCCTGGAGAGGAGCGGGAGGGACAGATACGCAGTATTTT. As protein: CAWRGAGGTDTQYF. V gene TRBV30 combines with J gene TRBJ2-3; TRBD2 matches 10 bases. The CDR3 has 14 amino acids. The trim removed 3 bases at V and 3 bases at J, leaving 3 bases unmatched. Germline CDR1 and CDR2: GTSNPN and SVGIG (reference sequence).

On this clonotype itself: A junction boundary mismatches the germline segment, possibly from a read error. The CDR3 spells CATSPGATSYERYF. The DNA for the CDR3 is TGTGCCACCAGCCCCGGGGCTACCTCCTACGAGCGGTACTTC. The J gene is TRBJ2-7, the V gene TRBV19; D is possibly TRBD1 or TRBD2 (5 bases each). The germline V gene has CDR1 LNHDA and CDR2 SQIVND (reference sequence). The CDR3 has 14 residues. The variable domain in full, with the rest retrieved from reference TRBV19 and TRBJ2-7, is DGGITQSPKYLFRKEGQNVTLSCEQNLNHDAMYWYRQDPGQGLRLIYYSQIVNDFQKGDIAEGYSVSREKKESFPLTVTSAQKNPTAFYLCATSPGATSYERYFGPGTRLTVT.

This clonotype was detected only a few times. The CDR3 sequence is CASSPPNRDSQETQYF. CDR3 in DNA: TGTGCCAGCAGTCCCCCAAACCGGGACAGCCAAGAGACCCAGTACTTC. The chain combines TRBV12-3 or TRBV12-4 with TRBJ2-5; TRBD1 agrees at 7 bases. The V segment lost 5 bases and the J segment 1 base; nucleotides outside the gene matches: 10. This CDR3 region has 16 residues.